This T cell receptor beta chain was documented in a study of CD4 T cells in relation to SARS-CoV-2 and coronaviruses. Overall study: The negative reference was HIV-1 Nef peptide pool or peptide-free culture.

CD4+ T cells from unexposed donors were obtained before the COVID-19 pandemic (2011-2018). The cells were cultured for roughly 11 days before CD4+ T cells were isolated. CDR1 and CDR2 (germline): SNHLY, FYNNEI. This CDR3 comprises 15 residues. V dropped 2 bases and J dropped 6; count of bases not matched to a gene: 3. Notes on this clone: As yet, its antigen is unknown.

General study points: No donor gave both pre-pandemic and post-infection samples. In roughly 61% of donors, memory CD4+ clonotypes crossrecognized SARS-CoV-2 and at least one common cold coronavirus spike. This crossreactivity analysis covered spike protein alone, no other viral proteins.

Using immunoSEQ multiplex PCR, the repertoire was profiled, and TCRdb retains in-frame clones only, with some absent. The sample yields about 22,000 clones, just over 65% seen once. V usage is TRBV2 and J usage is TRBJ2-1; 11 positions agree with TRBD2. The source is a human donor in good health. The sample comprised CD4+ T cells from PBMCs, cultured in vitro. The CDR3 spells CASSERLAGSNEQFF. CDR3 nucleotides: TGTGCCAGCAGTGAACGACTAGCGGGGTCCAATGAGCAGTTCTTC.